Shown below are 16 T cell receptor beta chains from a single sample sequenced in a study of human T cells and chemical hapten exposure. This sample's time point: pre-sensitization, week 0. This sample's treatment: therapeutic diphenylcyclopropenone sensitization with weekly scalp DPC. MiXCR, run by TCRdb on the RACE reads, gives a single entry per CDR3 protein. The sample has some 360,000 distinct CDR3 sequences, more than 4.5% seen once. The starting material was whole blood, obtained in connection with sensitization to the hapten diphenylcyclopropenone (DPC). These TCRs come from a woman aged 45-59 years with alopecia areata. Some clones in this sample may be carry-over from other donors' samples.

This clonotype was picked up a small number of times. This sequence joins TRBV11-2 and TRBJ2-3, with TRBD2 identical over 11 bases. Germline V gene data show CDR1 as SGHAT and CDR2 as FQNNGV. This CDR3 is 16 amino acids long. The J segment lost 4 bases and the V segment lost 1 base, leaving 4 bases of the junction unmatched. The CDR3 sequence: CASSLGSGRASDTQYF. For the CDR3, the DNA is TGTGCCAGCAGCTTAGGTAGCGGGAGGGCCTCAGATACGCAGTATTTT.

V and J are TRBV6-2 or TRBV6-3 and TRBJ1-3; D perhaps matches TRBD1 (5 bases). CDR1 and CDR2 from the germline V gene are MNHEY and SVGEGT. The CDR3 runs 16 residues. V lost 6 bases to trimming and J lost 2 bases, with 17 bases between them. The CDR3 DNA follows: TGTGCCAGCAGCCGAAGACAGACATTGACTGGAAACACCATATATTTT. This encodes CASSRRQTLTGNTIYF.

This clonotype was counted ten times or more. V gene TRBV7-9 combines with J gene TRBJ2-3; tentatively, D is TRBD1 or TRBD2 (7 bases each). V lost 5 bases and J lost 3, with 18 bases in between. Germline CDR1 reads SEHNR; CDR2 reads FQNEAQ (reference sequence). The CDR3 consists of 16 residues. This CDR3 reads CASSPPGGGATDTQYF. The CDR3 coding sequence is TGTGCCAGCAGCCCCCCAGGGGGGGGAGCTACAGATACGCAGTATTTT. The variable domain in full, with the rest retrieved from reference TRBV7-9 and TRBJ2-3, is DTGVSQNPRHKITKRGQNVTFRCDPISEHNRLYWYRQTLGQGPEFLTYFQNEAQLEKSRLLSDRFSAERPKGSFSTLEIQRTEQGDSAMYLCASSPPGGGATDTQYFGPGTRLTVL.

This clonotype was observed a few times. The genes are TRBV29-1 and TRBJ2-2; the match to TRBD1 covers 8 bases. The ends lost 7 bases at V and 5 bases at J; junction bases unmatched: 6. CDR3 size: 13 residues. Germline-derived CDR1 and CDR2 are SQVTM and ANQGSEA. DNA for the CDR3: TGCAGCGCTGACAGGGGATGGACCGGGGAGCTGTTTTTT. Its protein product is CSADRGWTGELFF.

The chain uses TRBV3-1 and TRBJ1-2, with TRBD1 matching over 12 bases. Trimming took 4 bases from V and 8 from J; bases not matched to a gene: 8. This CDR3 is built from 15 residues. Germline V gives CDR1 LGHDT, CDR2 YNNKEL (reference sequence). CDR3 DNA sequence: TGTGCCAGCAGCCCTGGGACAGGGGGCGCGGAAGGCTACACCTTC. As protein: CASSPGTGGAEGYTF.

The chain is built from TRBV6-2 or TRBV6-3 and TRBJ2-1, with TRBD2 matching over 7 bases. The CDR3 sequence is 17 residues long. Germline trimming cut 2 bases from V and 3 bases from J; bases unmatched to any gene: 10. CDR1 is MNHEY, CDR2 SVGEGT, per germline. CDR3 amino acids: CASSYAASGSFYNEQFF. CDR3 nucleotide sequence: TGTGCCAGCAGTTACGCGGCTAGCGGCAGCTTCTACAATGAGCAGTTCTTC.

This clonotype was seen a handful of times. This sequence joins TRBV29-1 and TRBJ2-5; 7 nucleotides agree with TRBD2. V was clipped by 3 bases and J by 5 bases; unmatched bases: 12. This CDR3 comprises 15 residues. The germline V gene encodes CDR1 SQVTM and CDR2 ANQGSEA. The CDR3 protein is CSVEDLAVLGETQYF. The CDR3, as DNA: TGCAGCGTTGAGGATCTAGCGGTCCTGGGGGAGACCCAGTACTTC.

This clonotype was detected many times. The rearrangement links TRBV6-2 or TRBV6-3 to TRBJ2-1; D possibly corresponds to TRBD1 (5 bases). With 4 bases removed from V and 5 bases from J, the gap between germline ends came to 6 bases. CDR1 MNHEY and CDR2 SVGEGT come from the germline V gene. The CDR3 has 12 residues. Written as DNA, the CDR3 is TGTGCCAGCAGTTTGGACAACAATGAGCAGTTCTTC. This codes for CASSLDNNEQFF.

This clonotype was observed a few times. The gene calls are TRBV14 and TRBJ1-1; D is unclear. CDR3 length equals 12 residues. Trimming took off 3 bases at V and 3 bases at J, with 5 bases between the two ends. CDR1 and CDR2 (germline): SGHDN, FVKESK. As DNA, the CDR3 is TGTGCCAGCAGCCAGAGGTACACTGAAGCTTTCTTT. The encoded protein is CASSQRYTEAFF.

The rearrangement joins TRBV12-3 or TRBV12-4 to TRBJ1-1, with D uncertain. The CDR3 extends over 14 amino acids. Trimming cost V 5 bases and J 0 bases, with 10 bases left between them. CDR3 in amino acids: CASSQTSMNTEAFF. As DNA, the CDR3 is TGTGCCAGCAGTCAGACAAGCATGAACACTGAAGCTTTCTTT.

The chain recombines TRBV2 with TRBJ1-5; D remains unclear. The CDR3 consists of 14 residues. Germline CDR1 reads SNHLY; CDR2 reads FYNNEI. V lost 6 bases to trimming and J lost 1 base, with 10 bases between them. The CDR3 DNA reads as TGTGCCAGCAGAGTCCGGCGAAGCAATCAGCCCCAGCATTTT. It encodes CASRVRRSNQPQHF.

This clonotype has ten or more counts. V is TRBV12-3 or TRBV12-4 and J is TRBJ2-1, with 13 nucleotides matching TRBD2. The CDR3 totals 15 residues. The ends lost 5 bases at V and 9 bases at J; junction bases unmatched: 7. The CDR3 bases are TGTGCCAGCAGTCAAGGACTAGCGGGAGCCAGTGAGCAGTTCTTC. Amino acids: CASSQGLAGASEQFF.

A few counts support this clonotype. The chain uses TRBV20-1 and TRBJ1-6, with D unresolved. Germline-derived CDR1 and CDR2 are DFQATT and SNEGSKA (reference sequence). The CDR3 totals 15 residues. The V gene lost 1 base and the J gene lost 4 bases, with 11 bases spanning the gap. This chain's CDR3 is CSARAGEWYNSPLHF. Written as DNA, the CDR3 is TGCAGTGCTAGAGCTGGGGAGTGGTATAATTCACCCCTCCACTTT.

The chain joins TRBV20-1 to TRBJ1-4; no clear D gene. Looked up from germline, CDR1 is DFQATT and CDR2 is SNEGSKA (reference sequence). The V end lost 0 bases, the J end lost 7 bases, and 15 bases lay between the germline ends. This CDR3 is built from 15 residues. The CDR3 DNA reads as TGCAGTGCTAGAGATCTAAGGGCTATAGGTGAAAAACTGTTTTTT. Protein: CSARDLRAIGEKLFF.

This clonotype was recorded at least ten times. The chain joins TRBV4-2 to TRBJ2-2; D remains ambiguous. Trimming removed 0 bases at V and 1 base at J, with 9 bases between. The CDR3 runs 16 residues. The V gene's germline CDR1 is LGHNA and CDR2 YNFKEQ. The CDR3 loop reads CASSQDDPGNTGELFF. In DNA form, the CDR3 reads TGTGCCAGCAGCCAAGATGACCCGGGGAACACCGGGGAGCTGTTTTTT.

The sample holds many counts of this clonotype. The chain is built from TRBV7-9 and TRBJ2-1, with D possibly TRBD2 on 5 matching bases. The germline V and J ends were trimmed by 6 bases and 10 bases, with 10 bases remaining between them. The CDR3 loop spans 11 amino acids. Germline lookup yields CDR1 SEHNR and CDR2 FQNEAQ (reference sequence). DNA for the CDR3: TGTGCCAGCAGTCCAGCGGACGAGCAGTTCTTC. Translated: CASSPADEQFF.